This T cell receptor beta chain stems from a study of lymphopenia after photon versus proton radiotherapy. Study observations and caveats: After the lymphocyte nadir, photon-treated repertoires showed oligoclonal expansion, especially of CD8+ Temra cells. Survival link was tested only in deceased patients; proton benefit remains a possibility. Post-nadir TCR diversity decline inversely tracked overall survival among those who died. Relative stability marked proton patients; photon patients lost diversity and naive cells.

This clone was picked up one time. Its antigen is unknown. The CDR3 contains 15 residues. Trimming took off 5 bases at V and 5 bases at J, with 18 bases between the two ends. Germline values: CDR1 MDHEN, CDR2 SYDVKM. Assay: immunoSEQ multiplex PCR; the TCRdb copy retains only in-frame clones and omits some. The repertoire holds about 6,100 clones, more than 85% seen once, with 8.5% to 14% in the top ten. The sequencing used peripheral blood, collected from a patient treated with photon-based radiotherapy. The chain has TRBV28 and TRBJ1-2, with D possibly TRBD1 on 5 matching bases. The receptor's source is a man in his fifties or sixties with cholangiocarcinoma. The CDR3 DNA sequence: TGTGCCAGCAGTACCGTGACAGCCCGTGGGTATGGCTACACCTTC. This gives the protein CASSTVTARGYGYTF.